This T cell receptor (beta chain) was identified during a study of blood T cell repertoires in COVID-19. Measured with immunoSEQ multiplex PCR; TCRdb has only the in-frame clones, and not every one. The sample lists hundreds of thousands of clones, 70% to 85% occurring once. Germline V gives CDR1 SQVTM, CDR2 ANQGSEA. There are 12 residues in the CDR3. Trimming removed 6 bases at V and 2 bases at J, with 10 bases between. V gene TRBV29-1 combines with J gene TRBJ1-2, with D possibly matching TRBD1 (6 bases). Sequencing input: peripheral blood. This receptor was obtained from a woman aged 40-49 years with active or convalescent COVID-19. The CDR3 nucleotides read TGCAGCGTGGACAGCTTCAACTATGGCTACACCTTC. Protein: CSVDSFNYGYTF.